This T cell receptor (beta chain) derives from a study of beta chain features in type 1 diabetes. This clone was seen more than once but under ten times. Its antigen remains unidentified. CDR1 is LGHNA, CDR2 YSLEER, per germline. V was shortened by 0 bases and J by 5 bases, with 13 bases between the two germline ends. The CDR3 contains 16 residues. Study-level results: Within each of all four CD4+ subsets, Type 1 diabetes patients had TCRB CDR3s that were moderately but significantly shorter. Naive, central memory and regulatory TCRB repertoires appeared more similar among patients than healthy donors. Whether HLA type influences TCRB rearrangement remained unresolved here. For patients and controls alike, PCR might favor shorter templates to the same degree.

The whole isolated RNA underwent reverse transcription, so sequencing captured expressed TCRB transcripts. Only in-frame clones appear in the TCRdb table, and some are missing; sequencing was by immunoSEQ multiplex PCR. Among under 950,000 clones listed, roughly 15% were seen once. The sample taken for sequencing was naive CD4+ T cells from blood. The TCR comes from a woman aged 18 to 35 in good health. The chain has TRBV4-3 and TRBJ1-4; D ambiguous. The CDR3 nucleotides read TGCGCCAGCAGCCAAGATTTAGACACGCGAAATGAAAAACTGTTTTTT. Translation gives CASSQDLDTRNEKLFF.